This entry is about one TCR beta chain. This clonotype is regarded as large (0.1 to 1%). Base qualities are not recorded, but no much larger clone differs from it by a single base. The sample originates from a study of Japanese encephalitis immunity and Zika vaccine responses (dated by TCRdb to about 2021). For the wider study: Three 5.0 ug doses of alum-adjuvanted ZPIV were administered to included participants at weeks 0, 4 and 28. In addition, the TCR repertoires of a few flavivirus-naive individuals were analyzed at weeks 2, 6 and 52 after ZPIV vaccination began. For TCR sequencing, about six representative participants were chosen from each pre-vaccination group, with samples at week 0 (after pre-vaccination, before ZPIV) and week 52. ZIKV peptides were 15-mers overlapping by 11 residues, selected for NetMHCpan/NetMHCII-predicted epitopes with affinity below 50 nM. Before ZPIV, about a dozen participants were given one dose of YFV vaccine (YF-VAX), while nine participants were flavivirus-naive. For stimulations, either ZIKV structural-protein peptide pools divided into flavivirus-conserved and non-conserved sets or JEV or YFV peptides matching the pre-vaccination were used. Two to three months ahead of the first ZPIV dose, 11 to 13 participants were given JEV vaccine (IXIARO) as a two-dose regimen with the doses 28 days apart. The study asked whether earlier vaccination against Japanese encephalitis virus (JEV) or yellow fever virus (YFV) shaped CD4 T cell responses to the Zika vaccine. Results and caveats for the whole study, not just this receptor: Rather than the whole vaccinated cohort, the analysis covered just a subset of trial participants, namely those who received three doses and had adequate samples. In JEV-pre-vaccinated donors, the repertoire richness of CD4 T cells responding to conserved ZIKV epitopes decreased significantly after ZPIV. Sample size limitations prevented peptide-pool deconvolution, so the individual peptides driving cross-reactive responses were not identified. JEV-pre-vaccinated donors showed higher repertoire similarity across time-points and stimulations than YFV-pre-vaccinated donors, indicating more clonotypes common to ZIKV and JEV stimulation. CD8 T cell responses to ZIKV peptide pools were of very low magnitude and seen in only a few individuals. Samples clustered by participant with no similarity between individuals, suggesting no public TCRs were detected.

After labeling with CellTrace CFSE, PBMCs were cultured for about 6 days in RPMI containing approximately 8% human serum along with peptide pools, each at about 0.97 ug/mL. Unfixed proliferating CD4 T cells were sorted on a BD FACSAria as live CD56-CD19-CD16-CD3+CD4+ CFSE-low cells. The enrolled adults were healthy, and microneutralization screening showed them to be seronegative for ZIKV, JEV, YFV, DENV and WNV. Samples were obtained from a phase 1, double-blinded, randomized, placebo-controlled trial of an alum-adjuvanted Zika purified-inactivated virus (ZPIV) vaccine. Peripheral blood mononuclear cells were isolated using a standard procedure and kept frozen in liquid nitrogen until needed. Library generation was performed with 5' RACE. Before sequencing, the TCRbeta libraries were pooled in proportion to the number of cells sorted for each library. Total RNA was extracted from sorted cells with RNAzol RT, and cDNA was synthesized with an oligo(dT) primer and a template-switching oligo. Using Kapa HiFi, PCR amplified the TCRbeta V-CDR3-J region between a SMARTer oligo primer and a TCRbeta constant-region primer. Illumina adaptors and sample-specific index barcodes were added in a second PCR, followed by HighPrep bead cleanup and Bioanalyzer confirmation of a band of roughly 650 bp. Sequencing of the libraries was done on an Illumina MiSeq using 2x151 bp paired-end reads. On the study's bioinformatics: Reads were demultiplexed with an in-house Java program, and MiXCR assigned TCRbeta annotations and counted clonotypes. Repertoire overlap was assessed with Morisita-Horn indices from the R package vegan, and UPGMA clustering and Circos plots of recurring clonotypes were generated. Shannon diversity and richness were normalized to the highest possible value given the input cell numbers, yielding values from 0 to 1. CDR3beta sequences were aligned with MUSCLE, distances were computed with SeqinR, and multidimensional scaling was plotted in R. In TCRdb, the public reads were trimmed at Q25 with fastp and aligned with MiXCR, with productive beta chains retained. When rows share a CDR3 protein, they turn into one entry using the most common DNA and genes. The V and J calls and clone size are TCRdb's, not the authors'. The sample table contains hundreds of distinct CDR3 sequences; only one count was recorded for more than 7.5% of them. In total, the top ten clones hold under 30% of the sample.

V loses 4 bases of germline sequence and J loses 1 base, and the interval between the two ends is 10 bases. The CDR3, from cysteine to phenylalanine, totals 14 residues. Only CDR3 DNA remains: 42 bases, in frame from the first base. The germline V gene yields KGHSH for CDR1 and LQKENI for CDR2. Specimen: antigen-activated CD4+ T cells from blood, cultured, collected during a Zika inactivated vaccine study. This clonotype was obtained from an adult woman who received an inactivated Zika virus vaccine. The chain was built from TRBV18 and TRBJ1-1, with a weak D call of TRBD1 (5 bases match). The CDR3 reads CASSLGRGNTEAFF. The sequenced DNA: TGTGCCAGCTCACTGGGAAGGGGGAACACTGAAGCTTTCTTT.